These 3 T cell receptor beta chains were sequenced from one sample in a study of identical twins' blood T cells. One entry per CDR3 protein results from TCRdb running MiXCR on the 5' RACE reads. The sample consists of 300,000 to 400,000 distinct CDR3 sequences, roughly 28% of them appearing once. Sequencing was carried out using PBMCs. The source is a woman aged 18-49 years in good health.

This clonotype was counted only a few times. The chain recombines TRBV5-1 with TRBJ1-6, with D possibly matching TRBD1 (5 bases). Germline V lookup: CDR1 SGHRS, CDR2 YFSETQ. The CDR3 is 14 amino acids. V dropped 4 bases and J dropped 10 bases, with 15 bases sitting between them. CDR3 sequence: CASSGAFRDSPLHF. The CDR3 DNA reads as TGCGCCAGCAGCGGAGCCTTCAGGGACTCACCCCTCCACTTT.

Worth noting for this clonotype: Being one base from a much bigger clone, this may be a read error. In DNA form, the CDR3 reads TGTGCCAGCCGTATTGTATCGTGGGAGCTGTTTTTT. Protein: CASRIVSWELFF. The chain couples TRBV28 to TRBJ2-2; D unclear. This CDR3 has 12 amino acids. Trimming stripped 8 bases from V and 9 bases from J, with 13 bases between. Germline V CDR1 and CDR2: MDHEN, SYDVKM.

V and J are TRBV4-2 and TRBJ2-7; TRBD2 matches at 7 bases. The trim removed 0 bases at V and 4 bases at J, leaving 6 bases unmatched. The CDR3 is 15 amino acids. From germline, CDR1 is LGHNA and CDR2 YNFKEQ. CDR3 in amino acids: CASSQEDSGRYEQYF. The CDR3 DNA is TGTGCCAGCAGCCAAGAGGATAGCGGGCGGTACGAGCAGTACTTC.